This T cell receptor beta chain was sequenced during a study of shared clonotypes between healthy human individuals. Study-wide background: CD8 memory received one plate per donor, CD8 naive two, CD4 memory three and CD4 naive three.

The table came from immunoSEQ multiplex PCR; TCRdb's copy has only in-frame clones and leaves some out. This table holds around 700,000 clones, approximately 79% found once. CDR3 size: 14 residues. Trimming pared 0 bases from V and 2 bases from J, leaving 9 bases between. Germline V gives CDR1 SGHRS, CDR2 YFSETQ. The sequence was obtained from a woman in her 30s in good health. The material sequenced was memory CD4+ T cells sorted from blood. Subset defined: CD45RA-negative fraction. The chain has TRBV5-1 and TRBJ2-7; D may correspond to TRBD1 or TRBD2 (5 bases each). The CDR3 bases are TGCGCCAGCAGCTTGGAACGGGGCCCCTACGAGCAGTACTTC. Its protein product is CASSLERGPYEQYF.